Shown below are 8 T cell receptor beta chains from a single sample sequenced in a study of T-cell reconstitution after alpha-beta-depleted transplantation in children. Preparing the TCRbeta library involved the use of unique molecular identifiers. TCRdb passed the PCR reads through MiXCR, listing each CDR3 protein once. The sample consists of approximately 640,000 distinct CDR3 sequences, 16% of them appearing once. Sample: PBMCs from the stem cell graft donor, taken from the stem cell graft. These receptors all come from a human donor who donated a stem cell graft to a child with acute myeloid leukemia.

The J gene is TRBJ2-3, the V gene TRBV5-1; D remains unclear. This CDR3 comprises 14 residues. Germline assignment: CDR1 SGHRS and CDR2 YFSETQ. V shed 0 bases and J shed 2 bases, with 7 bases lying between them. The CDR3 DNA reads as TGCGCCAGCAGCTTGGAACAGTTCACAGATACGCAGTATTTT. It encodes CASSLEQFTDTQYF.

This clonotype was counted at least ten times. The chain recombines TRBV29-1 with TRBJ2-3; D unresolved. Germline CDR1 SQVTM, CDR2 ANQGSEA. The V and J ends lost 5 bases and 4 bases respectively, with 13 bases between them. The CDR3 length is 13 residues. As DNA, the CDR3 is TGCAGCGTTAAAGGTCCGGCCGCAGATACGCAGTATTTT. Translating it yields CSVKGPAADTQYF.

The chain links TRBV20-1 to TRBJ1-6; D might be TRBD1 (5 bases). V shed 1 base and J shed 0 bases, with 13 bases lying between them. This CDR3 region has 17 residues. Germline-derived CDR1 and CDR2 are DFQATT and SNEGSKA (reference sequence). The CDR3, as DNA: TGCAGTGCTAGAGCGGGTCGGGGGAGCTCCTATAATTCACCCCTCCACTTT. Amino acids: CSARAGRGSSYNSPLHF.

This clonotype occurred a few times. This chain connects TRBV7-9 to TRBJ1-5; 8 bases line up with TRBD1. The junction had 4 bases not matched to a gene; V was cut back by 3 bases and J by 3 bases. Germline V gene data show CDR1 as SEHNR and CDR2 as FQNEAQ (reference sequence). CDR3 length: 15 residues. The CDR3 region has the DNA TGTGCCAGCAGCTTGGACAGGGAGAACAATCAGCCCCAGCATTTT. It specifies CASSLDRENNQPQHF.

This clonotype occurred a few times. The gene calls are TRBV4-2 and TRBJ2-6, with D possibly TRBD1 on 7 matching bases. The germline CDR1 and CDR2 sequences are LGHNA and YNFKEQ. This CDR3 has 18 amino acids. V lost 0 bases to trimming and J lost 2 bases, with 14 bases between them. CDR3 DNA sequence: TGTGCCAGCAGCCAAGATAAGGAGGGGGCGGCTGGGGCCAACGTCCTGACTTTC. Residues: CASSQDKEGAAGANVLTF.

CDR3 bases: TGTGCCAGCGGTCCCTCTAGCGGGGAAATCGGGGAGCTGTTTTTT. It codes for CASGPSSGEIGELFF. This chain joins TRBV25-1 and TRBJ2-2, with 9 bases matching TRBD2. The CDR3 runs to 15 residues. Trimming took 8 bases from V and 7 from J; bases not matched to a gene: 11. The germline V gene encodes CDR1 MGHDK and CDR2 SYGVNS.

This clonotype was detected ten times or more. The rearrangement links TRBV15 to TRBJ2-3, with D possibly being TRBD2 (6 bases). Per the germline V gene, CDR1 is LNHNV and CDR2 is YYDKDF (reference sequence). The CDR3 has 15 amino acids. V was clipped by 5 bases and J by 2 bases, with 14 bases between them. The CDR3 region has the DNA TGTGCCACCAGCTTGGGCGGGGTTCTCACAGATACGCAGTATTTT. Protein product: CATSLGGVLTDTQYF.

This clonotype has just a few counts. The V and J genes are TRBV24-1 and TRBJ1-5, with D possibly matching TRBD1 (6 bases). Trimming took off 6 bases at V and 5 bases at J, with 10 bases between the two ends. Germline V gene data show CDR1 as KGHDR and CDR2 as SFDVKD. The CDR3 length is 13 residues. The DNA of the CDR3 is TGTGCCACCAGTCACAGGGCGGATCAGCCCCAGCATTTT. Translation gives CATSHRADQPQHF.